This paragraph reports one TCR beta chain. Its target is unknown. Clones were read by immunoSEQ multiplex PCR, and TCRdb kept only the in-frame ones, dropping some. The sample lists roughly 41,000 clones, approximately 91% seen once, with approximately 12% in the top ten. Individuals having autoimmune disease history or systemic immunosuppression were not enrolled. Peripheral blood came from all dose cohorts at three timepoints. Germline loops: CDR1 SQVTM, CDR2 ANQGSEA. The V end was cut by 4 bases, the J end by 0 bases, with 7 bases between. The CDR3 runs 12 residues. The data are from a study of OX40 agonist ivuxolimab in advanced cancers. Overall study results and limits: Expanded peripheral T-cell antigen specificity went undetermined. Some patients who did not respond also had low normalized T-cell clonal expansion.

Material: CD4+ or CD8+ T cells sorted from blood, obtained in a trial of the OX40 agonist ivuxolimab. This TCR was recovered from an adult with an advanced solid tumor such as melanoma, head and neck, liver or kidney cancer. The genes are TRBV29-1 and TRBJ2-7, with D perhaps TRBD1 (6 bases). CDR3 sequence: CSVVDSSYEQYF. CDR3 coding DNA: TGCAGCGTTGTGGACAGCTCCTACGAGCAGTACTTC.